A single T cell receptor beta chain is shown here with its context. The data stem from a study of blood T cell repertoires in COVID-19. Study background: Samples of COVID-19 (acute and convalescent) were obtained from the United States, Italy and Spain. The analysed material was cDNA or gDNA that came from T cells, B-cell-depleted T cells, or PBMCs.

Per the original methods: Amplifying reference gene primers gave estimates of nucleated cell counts. Clones were read by immunoSEQ multiplex PCR, and TCRdb kept only the in-frame ones, dropping some. Clone size and the V and J calls come from that table; the DNA yielded D and trimming. The sample has a few hundred thousand clones, around 84% seen once. The trim removed 7 bases at V and 0 bases at J, leaving 9 bases unmatched. CDR1 is MDHEN and CDR2 is SYDVKM in the germline V gene. The CDR3 is 16 residues long. This receptor was obtained from a man aged 60-69 years with acute or convalescent COVID-19. The chain joins TRBV28 to TRBJ2-3, with 8 nucleotides matching TRBD1. The sample taken for sequencing was peripheral blood. CDR3 loop: CASTSRTGWSTDTQYF. CDR3 bases: TGTGCCAGCACCTCCAGGACAGGGTGGAGCACAGATACGCAGTATTTT.